This TCR beta chain was sequenced during a study of identical twins. CDR3 length: 15 residues. V lost 3 bases to trimming and J lost 0 bases, with 9 bases between them. In germline, CDR1 is SNHLY, CDR2 FYNNEI. As to this clonotype: Antigen specificity is unknown.

MiXCR was run by TCRdb on the 5' RACE reads, yielding one entry per CDR3 protein. The sample lists about 210,000 distinct CDR3 sequences, 9.4% occurring once. Study results and limitations: Findings depended on cross-sectional statistics rather than tracking the same donors.

What was sequenced was memory (CD45RO+) T cells sorted from blood. The source of this sequence is a woman in her late teens or twenties in good health. V gene TRBV2 combines with J gene TRBJ1-3; weak D call: TRBD1 (5 bases). For the CDR3, the DNA is TGTGCCAGCAGTGAGGCAGGGACCTCTGGAAACACCATATATTTT. This encodes CASSEAGTSGNTIYF.